This T cell receptor (beta chain) was obtained from a study of CD8 T cells in ankylosing spondylitis (dated by TCRdb to about 2017). Concerning the study at large: The study set out to find disease-linked TCR variants by profiling T cell receptor beta repertoires in ankylosing spondylitis patients and healthy donors. The full study cohort comprised about 25 ankylosing spondylitis patients and about 110 healthy donors. Samples of peripheral blood were taken, and for ankylosing spondylitis patients, synovial fluid was collected as well.

The sample holds a few counts of this clonotype. Its antigen remains undetermined. No per-base quality is available; no much larger clone lies one base away. Including the terminal cysteine and phenylalanine, the CDR3 comprises 14 residues. The retained sequence is limited to the CDR3, 42 bases, with the frame set at the first base. CDR1 and CDR2 were assigned from the germline V gene (reference sequence) as GTSNPN and SVGIG. The full study reports these points: Some TCR beta motif variants had previously been reported in synovial fluid and blood of reactive arthritis patients, which suggested common disease-initiation mechanisms. The disease-linked clones were reported as significantly enriched in matched synovial fluid samples from ankylosing spondylitis patients. A CD8+ phenotype was shown by the disease-linked clones, which were found at relatively low frequencies in peripheral blood. A TCR beta motif made up of several highly homologous amino acid variants appeared to be characteristic of blood from ankylosing spondylitis patients.

Sequencing took place on an Illumina HiSeq 2500. Quantitative 5'-RACE with molecular barcodes was used to prepare TCR beta libraries. In the paper's pipeline: A new computational method, built on a probabilistic model of VDJ rearrangement, was used to identify disease-linked TCR variants. Clones were called with MiXCR by TCRdb after fastp trimmed the public reads at Q25, and only in-frame beta chains were retained. Rows merge per CDR3 protein into single entries with the most common DNA and genes. What appears here as the V and J calls and clone size reflects TCRdb's work, not the paper's. The sample contains 100,000 to 150,000 distinct CDR3 sequences, about a tenth of them found a single time. The ten largest clones add up to 2.5% to 3.5% of the sample.

The chain links TRBV30 with TRBJ2-5; TRBD2 is possibly the D segment (6 matching bases). The clonotype comes from a male donor with ankylosing spondylitis or in good health (not recorded which). The specimen was blood, either unsorted or a sorted T cell fraction (not recorded which). The CDR3 region: CAKRGRETGETQYF. The nucleotide sequence is given as TGTGCGAAAAGAGGACGGGAGACCGGGGAGACCCAGTACTTC.